This TCR beta chain derives from a study of T cells after yellow fever vaccination (dated by TCRdb to the late 2010s). Study-level background: The SMART-Seq v4 Ultra Low Input RNA kit was used to prepare libraries from fractions with low cell numbers. Bulk TCR alpha and beta repertoires were sequenced longitudinally to track T-cell clones before and after primary and booster YFV17D yellow fever vaccination. Two healthy male donors made up the cohort, one aged 18 to 29 years and the other aged 30 to 40 years. Blood was collected at multiple timepoints before and after primary and secondary immunization, and bulk PBMC replicates and cell subsets were isolated. The paper's findings and limits, for the study overall: A small fraction of clonotypes showed up in both the CD4 and CD8 compartments, probably as a result of convergent recombination. Most clones expanded after primary vaccination (approximately 95% of CD4 and roughly 90% of CD8) were re-detected after the booster, suggesting that broad memory maintenance occurred. Compared with the primary T-cell response, the secondary T-cell response was weaker but faster, peaking on day 5 rather than day 15. The study included only a couple of donors, which limits how far the findings can be generalized. Computational filtering was required because FACS-sorted repertoires could contain abundant contaminating clonotypes from the bulk population.

The sample's treatment or condition label is to be understood as: live attenuated yellow fever vaccine strain. A standard Ficoll-Paque protocol was used to isolate PBMCs from peripheral blood. Dynabeads CD4 and CD8 positive selection kits were used to isolate CD4 and CD8 T-cell fractions. TriZol was used to extract RNA from bulk PBMCs, CD4 and CD8 fractions, and dextramer-positive and dextramer-negative fractions. This clonotype was recorded many times. Its antigen is unknown. Per-base quality was not reported, and no clone a single base away is much larger than it. The germline V gene (reference sequence) specifies DFQATT as CDR1 and SNEGSKA as CDR2. From cysteine to phenylalanine, the CDR3 is 11 amino acids long. The retained sequence is limited to the CDR3, 33 bases, with the frame set at the first base. The germline V and J ends show losses of 6 bases and 5 bases respectively, and no gene match explains 3 bases of the junction.

These reads were obtained on an Illumina NovaSeq 6000. TCR cDNA was synthesized by 5'RACE template switching, through which a universal primer site and unique molecular identifiers were introduced. Priming for cDNA synthesis came from both the TCR alpha and TCR beta constant segments. Libraries were amplified in two PCR steps, with sample barcodes and sequencing adapters added in the second step. Sequencing of libraries was done on Illumina HiSeq 2500 (2x100 bp) or NovaSeq (2x150 bp). The study's processing was this. MIGEC was used to demultiplex reads and collapse the reads into UMI consensus sequences, and MiXCR was used for V(D)J alignment. Using edgeR on replicate PBMC samples, clonotypes were called vaccine-responding if FDR was below 0.01 and the log2 fold change was above 5 up to day 15. CD4 or CD8 identity was assigned to each bulk clonotype according to whether the clonotype was present at higher abundance in the sequenced CD4 repertoire or the sequenced CD8 repertoire. Clones were called with MiXCR by TCRdb after fastp trimmed the public reads at Q25, and only in-frame beta chains were retained. CDR3 protein duplicates are merged, each entry listing the most common genes and DNA. These V and J calls derive from TCRdb rather than the authors' analysis. Recorded for this sample are approximately 300,000 distinct CDR3 sequences; around a tenth of them occurred a single time. The biggest ten clones account for about 3.5% of the sample.

This material consisted of CD4+ T cells sorted from PBMCs, taken 45 days after the yellow fever booster vaccination. The receptor was isolated from a man between 18 and 35 years old who received the YFV17D yellow fever vaccine. The chain uses TRBV20-1 and TRBJ2-7, with 8 junctional bases fitting TRBD1. The CDR3 has the sequence CSAQGDDEQYF. DNA sequence: TGCAGTGCACAGGGGGATGACGAGCAGTACTTC.